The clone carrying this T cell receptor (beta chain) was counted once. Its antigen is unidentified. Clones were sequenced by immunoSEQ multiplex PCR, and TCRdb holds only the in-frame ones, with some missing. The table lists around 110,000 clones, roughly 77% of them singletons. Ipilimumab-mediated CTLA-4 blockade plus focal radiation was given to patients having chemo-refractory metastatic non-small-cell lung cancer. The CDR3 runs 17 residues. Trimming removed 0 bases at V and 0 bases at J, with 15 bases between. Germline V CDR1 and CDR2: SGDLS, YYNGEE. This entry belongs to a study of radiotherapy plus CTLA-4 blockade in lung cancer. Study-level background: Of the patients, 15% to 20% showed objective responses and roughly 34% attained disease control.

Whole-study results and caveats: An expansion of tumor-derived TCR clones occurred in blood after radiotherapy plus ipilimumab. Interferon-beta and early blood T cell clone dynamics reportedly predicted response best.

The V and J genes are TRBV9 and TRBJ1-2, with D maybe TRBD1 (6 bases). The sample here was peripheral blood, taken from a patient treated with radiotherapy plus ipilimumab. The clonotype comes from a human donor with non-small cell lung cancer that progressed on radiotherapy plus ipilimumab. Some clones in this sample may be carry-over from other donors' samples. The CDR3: CASSVGGGPRANYGYTF. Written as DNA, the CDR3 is TGTGCCAGCAGCGTAGGAGGGGGGCCAAGAGCTAACTATGGCTACACCTTC.